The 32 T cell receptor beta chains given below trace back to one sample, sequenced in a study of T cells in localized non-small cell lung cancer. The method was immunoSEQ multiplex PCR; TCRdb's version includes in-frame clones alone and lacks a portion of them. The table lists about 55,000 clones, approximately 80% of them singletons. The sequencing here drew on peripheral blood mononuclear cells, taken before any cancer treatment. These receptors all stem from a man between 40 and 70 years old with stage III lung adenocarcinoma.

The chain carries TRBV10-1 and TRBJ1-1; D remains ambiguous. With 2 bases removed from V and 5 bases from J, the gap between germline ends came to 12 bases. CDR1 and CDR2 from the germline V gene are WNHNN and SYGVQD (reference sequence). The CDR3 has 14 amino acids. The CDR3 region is CASSEAGSRTEAFF. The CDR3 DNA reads TGCGCCAGCAGTGAGGCCGGGTCCCGGACTGAAGCTTTCTTT.

DNA for the CDR3: TGTGCCAGCAGCTCCAGTGAAGGCCAGCCCCAGCATTTT. Its protein is CASSSSEGQPQHF. The chain links TRBV7-2 to TRBJ1-5; no clear D. The CDR3 has 13 residues. From germline, CDR1 is SGHTA and CDR2 FQGNSA. Trimming shortened V by 4 bases and J by 7 bases, and 11 bases separated the two germline ends.

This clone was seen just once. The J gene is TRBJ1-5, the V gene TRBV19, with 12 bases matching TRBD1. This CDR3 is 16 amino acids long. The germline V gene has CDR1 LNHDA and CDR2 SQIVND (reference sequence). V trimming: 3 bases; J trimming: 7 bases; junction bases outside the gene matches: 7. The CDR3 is CASSIIGTGGLQPQHF. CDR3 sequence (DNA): TGTGCCAGTAGTATCATCGGGACAGGGGGCCTCCAGCCCCAGCATTTT.

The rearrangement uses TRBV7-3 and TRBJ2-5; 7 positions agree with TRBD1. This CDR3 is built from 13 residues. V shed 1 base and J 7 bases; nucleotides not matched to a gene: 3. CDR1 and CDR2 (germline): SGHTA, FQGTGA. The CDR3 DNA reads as TGTGCCAGCAGCTTAATGCCAGGGGGGACCCAGTACTTC. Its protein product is CASSLMPGGTQYF.

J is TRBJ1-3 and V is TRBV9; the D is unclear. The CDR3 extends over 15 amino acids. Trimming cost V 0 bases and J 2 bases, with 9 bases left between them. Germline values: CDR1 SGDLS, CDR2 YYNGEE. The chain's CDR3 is CASSVEGGTGNTIYF. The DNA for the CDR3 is TGTGCCAGCAGCGTAGAAGGAGGGACTGGAAACACCATATATTTT. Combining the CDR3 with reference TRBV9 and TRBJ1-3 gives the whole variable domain DSGVTQTPKHLITATGQRVTLRCSPRSGDLSVYWYQQSLDQGLQFLIQYYNGEERAKGNILERFSAQQFPDLHSELNLSSLELGDSALYFCASSVEGGTGNTIYFGEGSWLTVV.

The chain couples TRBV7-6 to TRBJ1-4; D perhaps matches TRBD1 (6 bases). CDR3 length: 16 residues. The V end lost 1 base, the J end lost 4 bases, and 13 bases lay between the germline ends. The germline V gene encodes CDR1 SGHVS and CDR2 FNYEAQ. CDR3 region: CASSLERGTLNEKLFF. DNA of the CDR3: TGTGCCAGCAGCTTAGAGAGGGGGACGCTTAATGAAAAACTGTTTTTT.

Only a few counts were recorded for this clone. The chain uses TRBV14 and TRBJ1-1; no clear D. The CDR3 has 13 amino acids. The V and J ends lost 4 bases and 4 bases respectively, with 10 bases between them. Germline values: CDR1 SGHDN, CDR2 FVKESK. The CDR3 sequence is CASSRGSGTEAFF. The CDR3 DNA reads TGTGCCAGCAGCCGGGGTTCAGGCACTGAAGCTTTCTTT.

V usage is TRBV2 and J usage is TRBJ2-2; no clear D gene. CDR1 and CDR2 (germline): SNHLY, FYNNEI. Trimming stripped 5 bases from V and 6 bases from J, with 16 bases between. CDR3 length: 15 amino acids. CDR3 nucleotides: TGTGCCAGCAGTCCCCGGACGAGCTTCCCCGGGGAGCTGTTTTTT. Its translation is CASSPRTSFPGELFF.

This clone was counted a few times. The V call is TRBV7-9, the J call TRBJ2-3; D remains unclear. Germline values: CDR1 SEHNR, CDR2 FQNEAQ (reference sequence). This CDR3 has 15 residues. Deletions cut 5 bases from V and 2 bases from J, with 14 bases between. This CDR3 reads CASSQDHSFTDTQYF. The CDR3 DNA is TGTGCCAGCAGCCAGGACCACTCATTCACAGATACGCAGTATTTT. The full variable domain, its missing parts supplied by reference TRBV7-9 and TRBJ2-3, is DTGVSQNPRHKITKRGQNVTFRCDPISEHNRLYWYRQTLGQGPEFLTYFQNEAQLEKSRLLSDRFSAERPKGSFSTLEIQRTEQGDSAMYLCASSQDHSFTDTQYFGPGTRLTVL.

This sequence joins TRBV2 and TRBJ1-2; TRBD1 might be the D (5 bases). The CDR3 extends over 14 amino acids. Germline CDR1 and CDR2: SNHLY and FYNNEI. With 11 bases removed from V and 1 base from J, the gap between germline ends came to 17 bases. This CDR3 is CACTKRGFNYGYTF. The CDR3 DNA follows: TGTGCCTGCACTAAAAGGGGATTTAACTATGGCTACACCTTC.

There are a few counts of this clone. This CDR3 is CASSLPGGHEKLFF. The CDR3, as DNA: TGTGCCAGCAGCTTACCGGGGGGCCATGAAAAACTGTTTTTT. The chain combines TRBV7-9 with TRBJ1-4, with D maybe TRBD1 (6 bases). The germline CDR1 and CDR2 sequences are SEHNR and FQNEAQ (reference sequence). Trimming removed 2 bases from V and 6 bases from J, with 10 bases in between. This CDR3 is 14 amino acids long.

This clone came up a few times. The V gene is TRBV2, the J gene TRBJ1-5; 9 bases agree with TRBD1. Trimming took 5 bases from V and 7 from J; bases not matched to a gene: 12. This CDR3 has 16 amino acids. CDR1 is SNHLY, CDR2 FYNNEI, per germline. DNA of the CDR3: TGTGCCAGCAGTCCCGCCCTTGACAGGGGGGAACAGCCCCAGCATTTT. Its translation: CASSPALDRGEQPQHF.

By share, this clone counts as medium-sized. The CDR3: CAWSSGNEQFF. CDR3 coding DNA: TGTGCCTGGAGTAGCGGCAATGAGCAGTTCTTC. The rearrangement links TRBV30 to TRBJ2-1; D may be TRBD2 (5 bases). V was clipped by 2 bases and J by 6 bases, with 5 bases between them. CDR3 length: 11 residues. Germline lookup yields CDR1 GTSNPN and CDR2 SVGIG (reference sequence).

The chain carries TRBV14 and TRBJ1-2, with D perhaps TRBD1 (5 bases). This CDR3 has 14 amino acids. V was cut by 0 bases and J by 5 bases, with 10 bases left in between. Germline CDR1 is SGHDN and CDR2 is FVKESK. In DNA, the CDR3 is TGTGCCAGCAGCCAAGATAGGGACGGATATGGCTACACCTTC. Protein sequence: CASSQDRDGYGYTF.

Here the CDR3 DNA reads TGTGCCTGGAGCCCTGGACAGGGGGGGGACTATGGCTACACCTTC. Translating it yields CAWSPGQGGDYGYTF. This chain joins TRBV30 and TRBJ1-2; 10 bases align to TRBD1. Trimming at V came to 3 bases and at J to 3 bases, leaving 7 bases not matched to a gene. Looked up from germline, CDR1 is GTSNPN and CDR2 is SVGIG (reference sequence). CDR3 size: 15 residues.

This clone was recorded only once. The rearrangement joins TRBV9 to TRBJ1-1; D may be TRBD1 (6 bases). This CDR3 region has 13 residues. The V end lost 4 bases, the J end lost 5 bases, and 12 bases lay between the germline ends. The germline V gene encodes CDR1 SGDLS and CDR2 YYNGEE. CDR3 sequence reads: CASSSGQGTEAFF. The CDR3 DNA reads TGTGCCAGCAGCTCGGGACAAGGGACTGAAGCTTTCTTT.

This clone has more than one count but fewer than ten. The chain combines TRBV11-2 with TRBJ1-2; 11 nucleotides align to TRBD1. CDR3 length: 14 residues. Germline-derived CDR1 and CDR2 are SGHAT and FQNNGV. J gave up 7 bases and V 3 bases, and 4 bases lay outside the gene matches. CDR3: CASSFGTGGFGYTF. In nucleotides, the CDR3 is TGTGCCAGCAGCTTCGGGACAGGGGGGTTTGGCTACACCTTC. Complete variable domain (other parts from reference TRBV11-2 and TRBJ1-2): EAGVAQSPRYKIIEKRQSVAFWCNPISGHATLYWYQQILGQGPKLLIQFQNNGVVDDSQLPKDRFSAERLKGVDSTLKIQPAKLEDSAVYLCASSFGTGGFGYTFGSGTRLTVV.

CDR3 amino acids: CASTPEETQYF. The CDR3 DNA follows: TGTGCCAGCACCCCTGAAGAGACCCAGTACTTC. The chain combines TRBV2 with TRBJ2-5; D remains ambiguous. The CDR3 has 11 residues. With 7 bases removed from V and 3 bases from J, the gap between germline ends came to 6 bases. From germline, CDR1 is SNHLY and CDR2 FYNNEI. The complete variable domain, with remaining parts taken from reference TRBV2 and TRBJ2-5, reads EPEVTQTPSHQVTQMGQEVILRCVPISNHLYFYWYRQILGQKVEFLVSFYNNEISEKSEIFDDQFSVERPDGSNFTLKIRSTKLEDSAMYFCASTPEETQYFGPGTRLLVL.

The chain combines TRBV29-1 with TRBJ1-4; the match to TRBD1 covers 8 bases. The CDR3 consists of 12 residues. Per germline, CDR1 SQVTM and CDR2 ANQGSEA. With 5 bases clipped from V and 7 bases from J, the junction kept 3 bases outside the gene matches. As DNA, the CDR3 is TGCAGCGTTCTGACAGGGGTTGAAAAACTGTTTTTT. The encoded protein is CSVLTGVEKLFF.

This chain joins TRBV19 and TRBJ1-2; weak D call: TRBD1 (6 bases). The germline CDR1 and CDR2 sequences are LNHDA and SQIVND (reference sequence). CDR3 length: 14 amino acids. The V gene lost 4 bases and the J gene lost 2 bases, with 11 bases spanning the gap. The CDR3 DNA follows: TGTGCCAGTAGTACACCTCAGGGGAACTATGGCTACACCTTC. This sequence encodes CASSTPQGNYGYTF.

The CDR3 here is CSVAGRDGTYEQYF. As DNA, the CDR3 is TGCAGCGTTGCTGGGAGGGACGGGACCTACGAGCAGTACTTC. The rearrangement uses TRBV29-1 and TRBJ2-7; the match to TRBD2 covers 7 bases. V was pared by 4 bases and J by 2 bases, with 8 bases of the junction left unmatched. Germline CDR1 reads SQVTM; CDR2 reads ANQGSEA. The CDR3 is 14 amino acids.

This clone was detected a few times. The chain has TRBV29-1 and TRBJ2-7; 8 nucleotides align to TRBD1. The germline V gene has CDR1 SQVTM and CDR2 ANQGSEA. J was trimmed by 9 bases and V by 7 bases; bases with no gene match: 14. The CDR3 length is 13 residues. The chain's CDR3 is CSASYRGVPRQYF. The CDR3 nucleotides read TGCAGCGCGTCGTACAGGGGGGTCCCTCGGCAGTACTTC.

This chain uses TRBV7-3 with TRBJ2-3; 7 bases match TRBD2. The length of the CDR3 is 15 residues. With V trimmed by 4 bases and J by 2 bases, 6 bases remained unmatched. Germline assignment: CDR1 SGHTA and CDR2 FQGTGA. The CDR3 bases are TGTGCCAGCAGCTCCGGGGGGACCAACACAGATACGCAGTATTTT. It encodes CASSSGGTNTDTQYF. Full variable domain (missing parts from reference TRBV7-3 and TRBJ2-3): GAGVSQTPSNKVTEKGKYVELRCDPISGHTALYWYRQSLGQGPEFLIYFQGTGAADDSGLPNDRFFAVRPEGSVSTLKIQRTERGDSAVYLCASSSGGTNTDTQYFGPGTRLTVL.

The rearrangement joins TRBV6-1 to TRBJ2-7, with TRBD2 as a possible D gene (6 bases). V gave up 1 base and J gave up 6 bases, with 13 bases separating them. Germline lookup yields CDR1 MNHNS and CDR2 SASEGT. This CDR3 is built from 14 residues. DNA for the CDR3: TGTGCCAGCAGTGAAGTAGCGGCCTCGGGCGAGCAGTACTTC. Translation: CASSEVAASGEQYF.

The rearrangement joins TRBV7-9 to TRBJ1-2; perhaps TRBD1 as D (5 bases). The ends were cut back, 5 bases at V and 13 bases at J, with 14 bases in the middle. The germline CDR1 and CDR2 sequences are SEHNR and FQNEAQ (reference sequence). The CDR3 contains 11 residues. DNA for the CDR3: TGTGCCAGCAGCCCAGGCAGGGCATTCACCTTC. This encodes CASSPGRAFTF.

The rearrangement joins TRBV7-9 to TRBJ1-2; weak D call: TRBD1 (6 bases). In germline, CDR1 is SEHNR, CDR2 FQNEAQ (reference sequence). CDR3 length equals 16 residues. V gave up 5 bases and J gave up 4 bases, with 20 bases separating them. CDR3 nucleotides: TGTGCCAGCAGCCAACAAGCAGGGGTCACCTTCTATGGCTACACCTTC. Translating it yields CASSQQAGVTFYGYTF.

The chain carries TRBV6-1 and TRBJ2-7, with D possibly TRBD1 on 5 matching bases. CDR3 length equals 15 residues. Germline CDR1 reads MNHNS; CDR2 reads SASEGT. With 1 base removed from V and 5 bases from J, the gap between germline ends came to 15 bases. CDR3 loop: CASSEEGREYNEQYF. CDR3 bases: TGTGCCAGCAGTGAAGAGGGCAGGGAATATAACGAGCAGTACTTC.

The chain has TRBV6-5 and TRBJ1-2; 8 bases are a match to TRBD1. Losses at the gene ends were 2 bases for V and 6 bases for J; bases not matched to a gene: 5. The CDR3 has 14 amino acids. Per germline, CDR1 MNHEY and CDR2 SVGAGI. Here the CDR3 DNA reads TGTGCCAGCAGTTACCATTCGACAGGGGATGGCTACACCTTC. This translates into CASSYHSTGDGYTF.

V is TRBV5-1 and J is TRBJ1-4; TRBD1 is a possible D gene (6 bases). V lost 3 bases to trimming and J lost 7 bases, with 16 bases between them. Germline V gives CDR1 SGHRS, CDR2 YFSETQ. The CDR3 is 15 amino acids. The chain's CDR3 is CASSSRGTFTEKLFF. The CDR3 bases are TGCGCCAGCAGCTCTCGGGGGACATTTACTGAAAAACTGTTTTTT.

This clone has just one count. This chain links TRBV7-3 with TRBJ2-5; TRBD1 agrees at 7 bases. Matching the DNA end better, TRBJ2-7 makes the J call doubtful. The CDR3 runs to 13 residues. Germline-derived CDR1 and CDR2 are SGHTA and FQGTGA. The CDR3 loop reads CASSWDSTYEQYF. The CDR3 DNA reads TGTGCCAGCAGCTGGGACAGCACCTACGAGCAGTACTTC.

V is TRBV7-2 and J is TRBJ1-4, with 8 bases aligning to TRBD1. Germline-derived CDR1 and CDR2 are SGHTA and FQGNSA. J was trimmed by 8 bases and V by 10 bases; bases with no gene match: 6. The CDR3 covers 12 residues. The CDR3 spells CATTGVGEKLFF. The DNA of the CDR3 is TGTGCCACGACAGGGGTGGGCGAAAAACTGTTTTTT.

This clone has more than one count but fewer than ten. In DNA form, the CDR3 reads TGTGCCACCAGCAGAGACAAAGACAGGTCAAAAGCTTTCTTT. Protein: CATSRDKDRSKAFF. This chain links TRBV15 with TRBJ1-1, with D perhaps TRBD1 (6 bases). The germline gives CDR1 LNHNV, CDR2 YYDKDF (reference sequence). The CDR3 sequence is 14 residues long. V dropped 0 bases and J dropped 9 bases, with 14 bases sitting between them.